This TCR beta chain was recorded in a study of response to subunit inactivated influenza vaccine. The V end was cut by 3 bases, the J end by 0 bases, with 27 bases between. The length of the CDR3 is 22 residues. Germline CDR1 and CDR2: SNHLY and FYNNEI. In its sample, this clonotype was seen many times. Via MiXCR, TCRdb re-called the RT-PCR reads, giving one row per CDR3 protein. The table lists 500,000 or so distinct CDR3 sequences, more than 15% of them singletons. Specimen: CD4+ T cells sorted from PBMCs, collected approximately 25 months after vaccination. This receptor was obtained from a man aged 45 to 75 who received an inactivated influenza vaccine. This chain links TRBV2 with TRBJ2-6, with D perhaps TRBD2 (6 bases). The CDR3 here is CASSERGGRAVLALSGANVLTF. In nucleotides, the CDR3 is TGTGCCAGCAGTGAGCGGGGTGGCCGGGCCGTTCTAGCCCTCTCTGGGGCCAACGTCCTGACTTTC.